These 21 T cell receptor beta chains originate from one sample sequenced in a study of neurological immune-mediated disorders. One entry per CDR3 protein results from TCRdb running MiXCR on the 5' RACE reads. The sample holds about 65,000 distinct CDR3 sequences, 3.5% to 5% seen once. Sequenced: PBMCs. The receptor source for this set is a man between 45 and 60 years old with multiple sclerosis.

This clonotype was seen at least ten times. The chain carries TRBV7-2 and TRBJ2-2; TRBD1 agrees at 7 bases. This CDR3 region has 15 residues. CDR1 is SGHTA and CDR2 is FQGNSA in the germline V gene. The V and J ends lost 5 bases and 5 bases, in that order; junction bases with no gene match: 8. The CDR3 sequence is CASSKTGPTTGELFF. Here the CDR3 DNA reads TGTGCCAGCAGCAAGACAGGGCCGACTACCGGGGAGCTGTTTTTT.

This rearrangement joins TRBV21-1 to TRBJ2-7; TRBD1 was called by the table and not checked on the DNA. TRBV21-1 is termed a pseudogene. The CDR3 is made up of 19 amino acids. The CDR3 reads CASSKEGVHAQGITYEQYF. Here the CDR3 DNA reads TGTGCCAGCAGCAAAGAGGGGGTCCATGCACAGGGAATAACCTACGAGCAGTACTTC.

This clonotype was detected many times. The J gene is TRBJ2-1, the V gene TRBV12-3 or TRBV12-4; 14 bases agree with TRBD2. V shed 5 bases and J 5 bases; nucleotides not matched to a gene: 2. The CDR3 is 15 residues long. For the CDR3, the DNA is TGTGCCAGCAGTAGGACTAGCGGGGGGCACAATGAGCAGTTCTTC. Protein product: CASSRTSGGHNEQFF.

This clonotype was seen repeatedly, ten times or more. V gene TRBV2 combines with J gene TRBJ2-2; D might be TRBD1 (7 bases). There are 13 residues in the CDR3. V shed 6 bases and J shed 13 bases, with 18 bases lying between them. The germline V gene has CDR1 SNHLY and CDR2 FYNNEI. CDR3 in amino acids: CASSEKAGGTLFF. The CDR3 DNA reads as TGTGCCAGCAGCGAGAAGGCAGGGGGGACGCTGTTTTTT. Together with reference TRBV2 and TRBJ2-2, the CDR3 gives the full variable domain: EPEVTQTPSHQVTQMGQEVILRCVPISNHLYFYWYRQILGQKVEFLVSFYNNEISEKSEIFDDQFSVERPDGSNFTLKIRSTKLEDSAMYFCASSEKAGGTLFFGEGSRLTVL.

This clonotype was detected many times. The rearrangement links TRBV5-1 to TRBJ2-3, with D unclear. V was shortened by 4 bases and J by 1 base, with 13 bases between the two germline ends. The CDR3 runs 15 residues. Germline lookup yields CDR1 SGHRS and CDR2 YFSETQ. The CDR3 nucleotides are TGCGCCAGCAGCCCCCCCACTGGAGGCACAGATACGCAGTATTTT. Protein sequence: CASSPPTGGTDTQYF.

This clonotype was seen repeatedly, ten times or more. Written as DNA, the CDR3 is TGTGCCAGCAGTTTGAAGCGGGGCCTCAAAAACATTCAGTACTTC. This sequence encodes CASSLKRGLKNIQYF. The rearrangement links TRBV12-3 or TRBV12-4 to TRBJ2-4; 7 nucleotides match TRBD2. There are 15 residues in the CDR3. J gave up 3 bases and V 3 bases, and 5 bases lay outside the gene matches.

This clonotype showed up many times. One end of the junction fails to match germline, which may point to a read error. V usage is TRBV20-1 and J usage is TRBJ2-5; either TRBD1 or TRBD2 may fit D (5 bases each). The CDR3 is 13 amino acids. Germline CDR1 is DFQATT and CDR2 is SNEGSKA (reference sequence). The CDR3 reads CSARGPPPETQSF. The CDR3 DNA reads as TGCAGTGCTAGGGGACCCCCTCCAGAGACCCAGTCCTTC.

There are many counts of this clonotype. The genes are TRBV4-1 and TRBJ1-2; possible D gene TRBD1, 6 bases. CDR3 length equals 16 residues. V lost 4 bases and J 8 bases, leaving 23 bases between the germline ends. CDR1 MGHRA and CDR2 YSYEKL come from the germline V gene. CDR3 protein: CASSPWGGGGADGYTF. The CDR3 DNA is TGCGCCAGCAGCCCCTGGGGCGGGGGGGGCGCGGACGGCTACACCTTC.

This clonotype turned up a few times. The J gene is TRBJ1-2, the V gene TRBV29-1, with no clear D. The CDR3 spans 12 residues. V lost 5 bases to trimming and J lost 2 bases, with 9 bases between them. Germline V lookup: CDR1 SQVTM, CDR2 ANQGSEA. The CDR3, as DNA: TGCAGCGTTAAGGACCGCAACTATGGCTACACCTTC. This codes for CSVKDRNYGYTF.

This clonotype was counted ten times or more. The chain couples TRBV5-5 to TRBJ1-6; maybe TRBD1 (5 bases). Germline V gene data show CDR1 as SGHKS and CDR2 as YYEKEE (reference sequence). This CDR3 has 16 amino acids. V shed 5 bases and J shed 0 bases, with 12 bases lying between them. In DNA form, the CDR3 reads TGTGCCAGCAGTTGGGACTGGAGCTCCTATAATTCACCCCTCCACTTT. Its translation: CASSWDWSSYNSPLHF.

In its sample, this clonotype was seen many times. The chain recombines TRBV5-1 with TRBJ2-6; D possibly corresponds to TRBD2 (6 bases). CDR3 size: 14 residues. V was pared by 0 bases and J by 9 bases, with 10 bases between. Germline V gene lookup returns CDR1 SGHRS and CDR2 YFSETQ. The CDR3 is CASSLGGDINVLTF. CDR3 bases: TGCGCCAGCAGCTTGGGGGGGGATATCAACGTCCTGACTTTC.

Many counts were recorded for this clonotype. One end of the junction is discordant with germline, which a read error may explain. V is TRBV10-3 and J is TRBJ1-5; D is ambiguous. Germline loops: CDR1 ENHRY, CDR2 SYGVKD. The CDR3 totals 12 residues. Here the CDR3 reads CAISESIQPQNF. The DNA of the CDR3 is TGTGCCATCAGTGAGTCGATTCAGCCCCAGAATTTT.

This clonotype was counted at least ten times. The chain has TRBV5-5 and TRBJ2-1; D is possibly TRBD1 (6 bases). Deletions cut 1 base from V and 3 bases from J, with 8 bases between. Germline V gene lookup returns CDR1 SGHKS and CDR2 YYEKEE (reference sequence). The CDR3 is made up of 14 amino acids. The CDR3 DNA reads as TGTGCCAGCAGCTTGCGGACAGACTACAATGAGCAGTTCTTC. Protein sequence: CASSLRTDYNEQFF.

The J gene is TRBJ1-2, the V gene TRBV10-3; D not certain. The CDR3 contains 15 residues. V was clipped by 4 bases and J by 2 bases, with 14 bases between them. Germline V gene sequence: CDR1 ENHRY, CDR2 SYGVKD. CDR3 residues: CAISVTPEPNYGYTF. The CDR3 coding sequence is TGTGCCATCAGTGTTACTCCGGAACCAAACTATGGCTACACCTTC.

This clonotype has a count of ten or more. V is TRBV9 and J is TRBJ2-3; the match to TRBD1 covers 9 bases. The CDR3 covers 14 residues. The junction had 5 bases not matched to a gene; V was cut back by 5 bases and J by 4 bases. Germline values: CDR1 SGDLS, CDR2 YYNGEE. The CDR3, as DNA: TGTGCCAGCAGTCCGGGACAGGGCCCAGATACGCAGTATTTT. This encodes CASSPGQGPDTQYF.

This clonotype has a count of ten or more. The V gene is TRBV5-1, the J gene TRBJ1-2; D gene unclear. The CDR3 has 14 residues. Trimming removed 4 bases from V and 4 bases from J, with 14 bases in between. Germline V gene data show CDR1 as SGHRS and CDR2 as YFSETQ. CDR3 DNA sequence: TGCGCCAGCAGCCCCGACGGAAGCCGCTATGGCTACACCTTC. Translating gives CASSPDGSRYGYTF.

This clonotype was counted many times. This sequence joins TRBV5-1 and TRBJ2-3; D is undetermined. Germline values: CDR1 SGHRS, CDR2 YFSETQ. The V end lost 0 bases, the J end lost 2 bases, and 10 bases lay between the germline ends. CDR3 length: 15 amino acids. CDR3 in DNA: TGCGCCAGCAGCTTGGCCGGGCATCCCACAGATACGCAGTATTTT. Amino acid sequence: CASSLAGHPTDTQYF.

This clonotype was observed many times. V gene TRBV5-1 combines with J gene TRBJ2-1; D unclear. V was clipped by 5 bases and J by 0 bases, with 9 bases between them. The CDR3 is 14 residues long. Germline V gives CDR1 SGHRS, CDR2 YFSETQ. CDR3 residues: CASSSAYSYNEQFF. DNA for the CDR3: TGCGCCAGCAGTTCAGCGTACTCCTACAATGAGCAGTTCTTC.

This clonotype was seen repeatedly, ten times or more. The genes are TRBV7-9 and TRBJ2-4; 9 bases agree with TRBD1. The CDR3 has 16 amino acids. Germline values: CDR1 SEHNR, CDR2 FQNEAQ (reference sequence). V gave up 0 bases and J gave up 11 bases; unmatched junction bases: 11. The CDR3 here is CASSLAFGTGMTLQYF. CDR3 nucleotides: TGTGCCAGCAGCTTAGCGTTCGGGACAGGGATGACTCTTCAGTACTTC.

This clonotype was counted many times. The chain carries TRBV20-1 and TRBJ2-3; 12 nucleotides match TRBD2. CDR1 DFQATT and CDR2 SNEGSKA come from the germline V gene (reference sequence). The J segment lost 1 base and the V segment lost 5 bases, leaving 1 base of the junction unmatched. The CDR3 is 14 residues long. CDR3 in DNA: TGCAGTGCTCGACTAGCGGGGGGCACAGATACGCAGTATTTT. Translating it yields CSARLAGGTDTQYF.

Only a few counts were recorded for this clonotype. This chain links TRBV19 with TRBJ2-1, with TRBD2 as a possible D gene (5 bases). From germline, CDR1 is LNHDA and CDR2 SQIVND (reference sequence). V dropped 1 base and J dropped 4 bases, with 11 bases sitting between them. There are 15 residues in the CDR3. For the CDR3, the DNA is TGTGCCAGTAGTATAGGACCGGGAAGATACAATGAGCAGTTCTTC. Translation gives CASSIGPGRYNEQFF.